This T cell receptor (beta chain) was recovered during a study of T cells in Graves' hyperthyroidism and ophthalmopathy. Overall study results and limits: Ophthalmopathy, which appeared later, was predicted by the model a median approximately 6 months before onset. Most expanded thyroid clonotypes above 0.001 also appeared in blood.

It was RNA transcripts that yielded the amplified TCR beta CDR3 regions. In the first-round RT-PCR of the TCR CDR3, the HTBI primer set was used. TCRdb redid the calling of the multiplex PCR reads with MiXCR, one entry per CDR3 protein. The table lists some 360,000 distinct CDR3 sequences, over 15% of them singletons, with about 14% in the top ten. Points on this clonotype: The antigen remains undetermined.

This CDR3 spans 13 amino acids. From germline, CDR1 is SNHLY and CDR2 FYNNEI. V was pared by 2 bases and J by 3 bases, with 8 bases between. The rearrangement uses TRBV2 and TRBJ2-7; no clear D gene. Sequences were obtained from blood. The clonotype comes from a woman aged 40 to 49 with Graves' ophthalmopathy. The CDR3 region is CASSERHYYEQYF. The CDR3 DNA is TGTGCCAGCAGTGAACGACACTACTACGAGCAGTACTTC.